The entry below describes one T cell receptor (beta chain). The sample is drawn from a study of blood T cell repertoires in COVID-19. Study-level background: From T cells, B-cell-depleted T cells, or PBMCs came the material, which was cDNA or gDNA.

Germline-derived CDR1 and CDR2 are LGHDT and YNNKEL (reference sequence). V was trimmed by 2 bases and J by 0 bases, leaving 11 bases between them. The CDR3 totals 15 residues. Libraries were prepared by immunoSEQ multiplex PCR; TCRdb keeps only in-frame clonotypes and omits some of them. The sample lists approximately 92,000 clones; around 80% were seen once. The source material was peripheral blood. The receptor's source is an elderly man with acute or convalescent COVID-19. The chain carries TRBV3-1 (or the pseudogene TRBV3-2) and TRBJ2-7, with D perhaps matching TRBD1 (5 bases). CDR3 in DNA: TGTGCCAGCAGCCAAAGCTCAGGGTCCTCCTACGAGCAGTACTTC. Translated: CASSQSSGSSYEQYF.